This TCR beta chain was documented in a study of CXCR3-negative and CXCR3-positive naive CD8 T cells. cDNA libraries for TRB were generated by 5' RACE incorporating UMI labels. TCRdb processed the 5' RACE reads again and assigns one entry to each CDR3 protein, with no DNA. This sample lists 100,000 to 150,000 distinct CDR3 sequences; its ten largest clones have 0.45% to 0.55%. This CDR3 has 12 residues. Per germline, CDR1 SGHVS and CDR2 FQNEAQ. Material: naive CXCR3- CD8+ T cells from blood. Regarding subset: CD45RO-CCR7+CD27+CD95- naive CD8+ T cells lacking CXCR3 (TNR3-). V gene TRBV7-8 combines with J gene TRBJ2-1. The sequence came from a human donor in good health. Some clones in this sample may be carry-over from other donors' samples. The CDR3 sequence: CASSFNWHEQFF.